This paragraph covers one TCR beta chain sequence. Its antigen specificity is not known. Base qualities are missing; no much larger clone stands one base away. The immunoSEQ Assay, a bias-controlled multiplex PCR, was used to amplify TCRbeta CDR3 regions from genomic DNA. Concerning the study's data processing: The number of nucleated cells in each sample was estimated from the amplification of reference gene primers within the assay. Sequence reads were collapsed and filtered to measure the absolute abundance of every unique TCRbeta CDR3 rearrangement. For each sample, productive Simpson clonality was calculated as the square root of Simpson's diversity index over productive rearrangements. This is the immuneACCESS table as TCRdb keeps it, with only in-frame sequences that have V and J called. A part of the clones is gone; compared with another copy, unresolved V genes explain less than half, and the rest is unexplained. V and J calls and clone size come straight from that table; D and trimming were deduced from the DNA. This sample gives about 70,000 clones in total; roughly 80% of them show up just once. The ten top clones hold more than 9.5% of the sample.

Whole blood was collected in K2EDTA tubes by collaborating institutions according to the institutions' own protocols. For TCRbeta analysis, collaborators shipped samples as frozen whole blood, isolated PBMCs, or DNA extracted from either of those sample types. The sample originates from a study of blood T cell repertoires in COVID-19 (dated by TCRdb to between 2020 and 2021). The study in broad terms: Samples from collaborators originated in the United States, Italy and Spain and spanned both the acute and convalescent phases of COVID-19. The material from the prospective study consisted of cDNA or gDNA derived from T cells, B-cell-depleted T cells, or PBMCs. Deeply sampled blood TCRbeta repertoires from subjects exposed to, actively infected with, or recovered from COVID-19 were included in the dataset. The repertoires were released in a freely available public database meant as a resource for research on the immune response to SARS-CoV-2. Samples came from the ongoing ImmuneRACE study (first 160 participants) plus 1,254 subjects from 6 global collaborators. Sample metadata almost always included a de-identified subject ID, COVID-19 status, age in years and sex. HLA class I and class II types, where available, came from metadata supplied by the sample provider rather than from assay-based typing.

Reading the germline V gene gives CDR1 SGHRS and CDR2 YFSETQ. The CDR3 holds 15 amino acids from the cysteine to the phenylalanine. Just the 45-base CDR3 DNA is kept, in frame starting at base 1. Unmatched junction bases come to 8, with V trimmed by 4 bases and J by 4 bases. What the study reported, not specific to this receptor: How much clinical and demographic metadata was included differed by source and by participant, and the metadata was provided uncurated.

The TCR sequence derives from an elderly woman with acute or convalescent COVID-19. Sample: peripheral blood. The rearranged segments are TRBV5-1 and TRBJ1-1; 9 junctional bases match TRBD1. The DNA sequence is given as TGCGCCAGCAGCACGGACAGGGGTACCTTCACTGAAGCTTTCTTT. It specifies CASSTDRGTFTEAFF.